The rows below give T cell receptor beta chains drawn from one sample of a study of control samples from healthy donors and cancer patients. Sequencing was performed with immunoSEQ multiplex PCR; in TCRdb, only in-frame clones are kept and a portion is missing. Of roughly 130,000 clones detected, 90% to 95% appear once; the ten largest clones hold 13% to 15%. Sequencing was done on a sample of PBMCs. These TCRs come from a man between 60 and 75 years old with colorectal cancer. Both conserved end residues are part of each CDR3. The D gene is left open where the match is weak. Expanded clones get a size class; other rows say once, few or many, or leave the size out.

TRBJ1-4,-,TRBV6-1,-,TGTGCCAGCAGTGAATTACGGGGGGCGCATGGAGAAAAACTGTTTTTT,CASSELRGAHGEKLFF
TRBJ1-3,-,TRBV10-2,once,TGCGCCAGCAGTGTACCGGCTGTCTCTGGAAACACCATATATTTT,CASSVPAVSGNTIYF
TRBJ2-3,-,TRBV7-9,-,TGTGCCAGCGAAGGTGCCACAGATACGCAGTATTTT,CASEGATDTQYF
TRBJ2-1,TRBD1,TRBV19,-,TGTGCCAGTAGTCTTGGACAGGGCGAGGGCAATGAGCAGTTCTTC,CASSLGQGEGNEQFF
TRBJ1-4,-,TRBV3-1/TRBV3-2,-,TGTGCCAGCAGCCATACGACGGTCGTTAGTGAAAAACTGTTTTTT,CASSHTTVVSEKLFF
TRBJ1-2,-,TRBV27,-,TGTGCCAGCAGACAGGGAATGGGGGACTATGGCTACACCTTC,CASRQGMGDYGYTF
TRBJ1-4,-,TRBV6-1,-,TGTGCCAGCAGTGAAGTTTTCCAGTGGGGGAATGAAAAACTGTTTTTT,CASSEVFQWGNEKLFF
TRBJ1-4,-,TRBV18,-,TGTGCCAGCTCACCGGGGGCAGCTAATGAAAAACTGTTTTTT,CASSPGAANEKLFF
TRBJ1-2,TRBD1,TRBV5-1,-,TGCGCCAGCAGCCCGGGGCGGACAGGCCCGGTCGGTTATGGCTACACCTTC,CASSPGRTGPVGYGYTF
TRBJ2-5,-,TRBV9,-,TGTGCCAGCAGCGTAGGGGGGGAGGAGACCCAGTACTTC,CASSVGGEETQYF
TRBJ1-2,TRBD1,TRBV6-5,once,TGTGCCAGCAGAGGGACAGCTAACTATGGCTACACCTTC,CASRGTANYGYTF
TRBJ1-5,TRBD1,TRBV4-1,-,TGCGCCAGCAGCCAAGGGGTGGTGGGACAGATCAATCAGCCCCAGCATTTT,CASSQGVVGQINQPQHF
TRBJ1-6,-,TRBV11-2,-,TGTGCCAGCAGCTTAAGACTTTCCCCCCTCCACTTT,CASSLRLSPLHF
TRBJ1-2,TRBD1,TRBV7-2,-,TGTGCCAGCAGCTTAGAGGGAGGGGGCGGTAGCTATGGCTACACCTTC,CASSLEGGGGSYGYTF
TRBJ2-5,-,TRBV24-1,-,TGTGCCACCAGTGATTTGCCGGGCAGGGGAAAAGGGACCCAGTACTTC,CATSDLPGRGKGTQYF
TRBJ1-5,TRBD1,TRBV19,-,TGTGCCAGTAGTCAGGGGGCGGATCAGCCCCAGCATTTT,CASSQGADQPQHF
TRBJ2-7,-,TRBV4-1,-,TGCGCCAGCAGCCAAGAGAGTCTTTCCTACGAGCAGTACTTC,CASSQESLSYEQYF
TRBJ2-5,-,TRBV5-1,-,TGCGCCAGCAGCCCCCTAGGAGGGGGGGAGACCCAGTACTTC,CASSPLGGGETQYF
TRBJ1-1,-,TRBV5-6,-,TGTGCCAGCAGCTTGTTGGGGGCCGAAGCTTTCTTT,CASSLLGAEAFF
TRBJ1-4,-,TRBV2,-,TGTGCCAACGCATTTGACGCTAATGAAAAACTGTTTTTT,CANAFDANEKLFF
TRBJ1-2,-,TRBV4-3,-,TGCGCCAGCAGCCAAGATATCTTACCGGGCACCCATCCTAACTATGGCTACACCTTC,CASSQDILPGTHPNYGYTF
TRBJ2-3,-,TRBV5-1,-,TGCGCCAGCAGCTTGGCCCCCGACGGAAATACGCAGTATTTT,CASSLAPDGNTQYF
TRBJ2-1,-,TRBV5-1,-,TGCGCCAGCAGCTTGGGGTCCTACAATGAGCAGTTCTTC,CASSLGSYNEQFF
TRBJ1-5,-,TRBV6-6,-,TGTGCCAGCAGTTACTCGGGCGGGTTTGGCAATCAGCCCCAGCATTTT,CASSYSGGFGNQPQHF
TRBJ2-7,TRBD1,TRBV14,once,TGTGCCAGCAGCCCCTTAACAGGGGGTGCCAGCTCCTACGAGCAGTACTTC,CASSPLTGGASSYEQYF
TRBJ1-3,-,TRBV7-9,-,TGTGCCAGCAGCACCTCCTCCAGCTCTGGAAACACCATATATTTT,CASSTSSSSGNTIYF
TRBJ1-5,TRBD1,TRBV28,-,TGTGCCAGCAGTTTCAGGGACAGGGGAAATCAGCCCCAGCATTTT,CASSFRDRGNQPQHF
TRBJ1-3,TRBD1,TRBV30,-,TGTGCCTGTGCCGGGACAGGGAACACCATATATTTT,CACAGTGNTIYF
TRBJ2-1,-,TRBV7-2,-,TGTGCCAGCAGCGCGAAGGCCCCAGGGGAGCAGTTCTTC,CASSAKAPGEQFF
TRBJ1-3,-,TRBV4-3,few,TGCGCCAGCAGCCAAGACCACAGGTCGTCTGGAAACACCATATATTTT,CASSQDHRSSGNTIYF
TRBJ1-2,TRBD1,TRBV7-2,-,TGTGCCAGCAGCTTAGAAACGGGACAGGGGGCTTGGGGCTACACCTTC,CASSLETGQGAWGYTF
TRBJ1-1,TRBD1,TRBV18,-,TGTGCCAGCTCACCGCGGACAGGGCTTGAGTACACTGAAGCTTTCTTT,CASSPRTGLEYTEAFF
TRBJ2-2,-,TRBV7-7,once,TGTGCCAGCAGCTCGGTGACAAATGCCGGGGAGCTGTTTTTT,CASSSVTNAGELFF
TRBJ2-7,-,TRBV7-9,-,TGTGCCAGCAGCTCCGACAGCCTCCACTACTACTACGAGCAGTACTTC,CASSSDSLHYYYEQYF
TRBJ2-3,-,TRBV7-2,-,TGTGCCAGCGGACACTTTGTCACAGATACGCAGTATTTT,CASGHFVTDTQYF
TRBJ1-3,TRBD1,TRBV4-3,-,TGCGCCAGCAGCCAAGGAACAGGGGATGGAAACACCATATATTTT,CASSQGTGDGNTIYF
TRBJ1-2,-,TRBV2,-,TGTGCCAGCAGAGCGACGACTAACTATGGCTACACCTTC,CASRATTNYGYTF
TRBJ1-1,-,TRBV2,once,TGTGCCAGCAGCCGAAGACGGGAGAACACTGAAGCTTTCTTT,CASSRRRENTEAFF
TRBJ2-5,-,TRBV5-1,-,TGCGCCAGCACGACCGGGAGACAGGACGAGACCCAGTACTTC,CASTTGRQDETQYF
TRBJ1-2,-,TRBV7-8,once,TGTGCCAGCAGCCCGTCAGTGGGTGGCTACACCTTC,CASSPSVGGYTF
TRBJ2-7,TRBD1,TRBV3-1/TRBV3-2,-,TGTGCCAGCAGCAATTGGGGACAGGACTACGAGCAGTACTTC,CASSNWGQDYEQYF
TRBJ1-6,-,TRBV30,-,TGTGCCTGCGCCATGGGACACCATACGGTAAATTCACCCCTCCACTTT,CACAMGHHTVNSPLHF
TRBJ2-3,TRBD1,TRBV7-4,-,TGTGCCAGCAGCGCCCGACAGGGTAGGTATCAGAGCACAGATACGCAGTATTTT,CASSARQGRYQSTDTQYF
TRBJ1-6,TRBD1,TRBV2,once,TGTGCCAGCACACGGCAGGGGGCGAATTCACCCCTCCACTTT,CASTRQGANSPLHF
TRBJ1-6,-,TRBV27,few,TGTGCCACCGGACCGGGACCCGGGTTGCCCCTCCACTTT,CATGPGPGLPLHF
TRBJ1-2,TRBD1,TRBV4-3,-,TGCGCCAGCAGCCAGGACAGGGGACCCAACTATGGCTACACCTTC,CASSQDRGPNYGYTF
TRBJ2-3,TRBD2,TRBV5-4,once,TGTGCCAGCAGCTTCATAGCGGGGACAGATACGCAGTATTTT,CASSFIAGTDTQYF
TRBJ2-7,-,TRBV2,-,TGTGCCAGCAGTGAACTGAGCTACGAGCAGTACTTC,CASSELSYEQYF
TRBJ2-5,TRBD2,TRBV7-7,-,TGTGCCAGCAGCTCCCTAGCGGGGGCCCAGGCCCAGTACTTC,CASSSLAGAQAQYF
TRBJ2-3,TRBD1,TRBV29-1,-,TGCAGCGCGGACAGGGGGGCAGATACGCAGTATTTT,CSADRGADTQYF
TRBJ2-3,TRBD2,TRBV11-3,-,TGTGCCAGCAGCTTGGGTCTAGCGGGGGGCATCACAGATACGCAGTATTTT,CASSLGLAGGITDTQYF
TRBJ1-6,-,TRBV27,-,TGTGCCAGCAGTTTATCGAACGGAAATAATTCACCCCTCCACTTT,CASSLSNGNNSPLHF
TRBJ1-6,TRBD1,TRBV4-1,-,TGCGCCAGCAGCCAAGCAGACAGGGACCGACCCCTCCACTTT,CASSQADRDRPLHF
TRBJ1-1,-,TRBV6-5,-,TGTGCCAGCAGTTACTCGAAACGGCAGAACACTGAAGCTTTCTTT,CASSYSKRQNTEAFF
TRBJ2-5,-,TRBV6-1,-,TGTGCCAGCAGTGAATCTCGGGGGACAGCTACCCAAGAGACCCAGTACTTC,CASSESRGTATQETQYF
TRBJ1-6,-,TRBV11-2,-,TGTGCCAGCAGCTTAGGCAGGAATAATTCACCCCTCCACTTT,CASSLGRNNSPLHF